The 15 T cell receptor beta chains reported below all come from one sample, sequenced in a study of Graves' ophthalmopathy and Graves' hyperthyroidism. The TCR beta CDR3 regions underwent amplification from RNA transcripts. HTBI primers primed a first-round RT-PCR, and a second-round multiplex PCR followed. TCRdb analysed the multiplex PCR reads with MiXCR anew, one entry per CDR3 protein. The table has about 500,000 distinct CDR3 sequences, just under 40% seen once. Input material: peripheral blood or thyroid tissue (not recorded which). All receptors come from an adult man with Graves' hyperthyroidism.

This chain links TRBV30 with TRBJ2-7, with 8 bases matching TRBD1. J lost 5 bases, V lost 8 bases, and 8 bases had no gene match. From germline, CDR1 is GTSNPN and CDR2 SVGIG (reference sequence). This CDR3 region has 12 residues. CDR3 in amino acids: CAGGTGADEQYF. In DNA, the CDR3 is TGTGCCGGAGGGACAGGTGCCGACGAGCAGTACTTC.

This clonotype was observed at least ten times. V usage is TRBV15 and J usage is TRBJ2-2; D is undetermined. In germline, CDR1 is LNHNV, CDR2 YYDKDF (reference sequence). The CDR3 spans 15 residues. With 5 bases removed from V and 2 bases from J, the gap between germline ends came to 12 bases. CDR3 residues: CATSRLQVNTGELFF. CDR3 DNA: TGTGCCACCAGCCGACTTCAGGTTAACACCGGGGAGCTGTTTTTT.

The V gene is TRBV29-1, the J gene TRBJ2-5, with D perhaps being TRBD1 or TRBD2 (6 bases each). This CDR3 is 13 amino acids long. The V end lost 6 bases, the J end lost 1 base, and 12 bases lay between the germline ends. The germline V gene has CDR1 SQVTM and CDR2 ANQGSEA. This CDR3 is CSVAGGLQETQYF. The CDR3 DNA sequence: TGCAGCGTAGCCGGGGGCCTCCAAGAGACCCAGTACTTC.

This clonotype has only a few counts. This chain uses TRBV24-1 with TRBJ2-5; TRBD1 matches 7 bases. Germline values: CDR1 KGHDR, CDR2 SFDVKD. The CDR3 length is 14 residues. The ends lost 10 bases at V and 3 bases at J; junction bases unmatched: 10. CDR3 nucleotides: TGTGCCACTACCGCCGGGACAGCAGAAGAGACCCAGTACTTC. Encoded protein: CATTAGTAEETQYF.

The chain combines TRBV20-1 with TRBJ2-5, with a weak D call TRBD1 (5 bases). TRBJ2-1 explains the end of the DNA better; the J call may be wrong. Germline lookup yields CDR1 DFQATT and CDR2 SNEGSKA (reference sequence). The CDR3 covers 15 residues. CDR3 loop: CSADSISGIVDEQFF. CDR3 DNA sequence: TGCAGTGCCGATAGCATATCAGGGATCGTAGATGAGCAGTTCTTC.

This chain connects TRBV29-1 to TRBJ2-7; TRBD2 matches 8 bases. The end of the DNA fits TRBJ2-1 better, so the J call may be wrong. Looked up from germline, CDR1 is SQVTM and CDR2 is ANQGSEA. There are 14 residues in the CDR3. CDR3 in DNA: TGCAGCGTTGAAATCGGGAGGGCCCGCAATGAGCAGTTCTTC. Protein: CSVEIGRARNEQFF.

V usage is TRBV25-1 and J usage is TRBJ1-5; TRBD1 might be the D (6 bases). CDR1 and CDR2 (germline): MGHDK, SYGVNS. Between the trimmed V and J ends, which lost 6 bases and 2 bases, there was a span of 20 bases. The CDR3 loop spans 17 amino acids. The CDR3 region is CASSVVGGGMGNQPQHF. The CDR3 region has the DNA TGTGCCAGCAGCGTAGTTGGCGGGGGCATGGGCAATCAGCCCCAGCATTTT.

This clonotype was detected many times. This chain connects TRBV7-2 to TRBJ1-6, with D maybe TRBD1 (5 bases). V dropped 1 base and J dropped 14 bases, with 18 bases sitting between them. This CDR3 has 15 residues. Germline values: CDR1 SGHTA, CDR2 FQGNSA. CDR3: CASSLEGQGLISLHF. As DNA, the CDR3 is TGTGCCAGCAGCTTAGAGGGCCAGGGACTTATTTCCCTCCACTTT.

This clonotype was counted many times. The genes are TRBV2 and TRBJ1-5; a weak D match, TRBD1 (5 bases). Germline V gene data show CDR1 as SNHLY and CDR2 as FYNNEI. V was shortened by 8 bases and J by 3 bases, with 11 bases between the two germline ends. This CDR3 spans 13 amino acids. The DNA for the CDR3 is TGTGCCAGCCAAGGACACGCCAATCAGCCCCAGCATTTT. Its protein is CASQGHANQPQHF.

This rearrangement joins TRBV7-6 to TRBJ1-6; 8 nucleotides agree with TRBD1. After removal of 4 bases from V and 10 bases from J, the junction contained 12 bases not matched to a gene. CDR3 length equals 16 residues. The germline CDR1 and CDR2 sequences are SGHVS and FNYEAQ. CDR3 region: CASSSRGQGAGSPLHF. The CDR3 DNA is TGTGCCAGCAGCTCAAGAGGGCAGGGGGCTGGATCACCCCTCCACTTT. Based on the CDR3 plus reference TRBV7-6 and TRBJ1-6, the full variable domain is GAGVSQSPRYKVTKRGQDVALRCDPISGHVSLYWYRQALGQGPEFLTYFNYEAQQDKSGLPNDRFSAERPEGSISTLTIQRTEQRDSAMYRCASSSRGQGAGSPLHFGNGTRLTVT.

The CDR3 region is CAWSALPGLGVYEQYF. As DNA, the CDR3 is TGTGCCTGGAGCGCACTACCGGGACTTGGTGTTTACGAGCAGTACTTC. This chain links TRBV30 with TRBJ2-7, with D perhaps matching TRBD2 (6 bases). There are 16 residues in the CDR3. Germline values: CDR1 GTSNPN, CDR2 SVGIG (reference sequence). V was trimmed by 3 bases and J by 4 bases, leaving 22 bases between them.

J is TRBJ1-2 and V is TRBV12-5; no definite D call. The ends were cut back, 5 bases at V and 8 bases at J, with 15 bases in the middle. From germline, CDR1 is LGHNT and CDR2 FRNRAP. The CDR3 is made up of 13 amino acids. The CDR3 DNA follows: TGTGCTAGTGGTCTCTCGGTTGGTTACGGCTACACCTTC. It yields the protein CASGLSVGYGYTF.

This clonotype has at least ten counts. The rearrangement links TRBV7-6 to TRBJ2-2, with 7 nucleotides matching TRBD1. Germline loops: CDR1 SGHVS, CDR2 FNYEAQ. The CDR3 totals 16 residues. V shed 5 bases, J shed 1 base, and the junction held 7 bases outside the gene matches. CDR3 sequence: CASSHPAGGNTGELFF. CDR3 nucleotides: TGTGCCAGCAGCCATCCGGCAGGGGGGAACACCGGGGAGCTGTTTTTT.

This clonotype was observed at least ten times. The gene calls are TRBV2 and TRBJ1-1; TRBD1 aligns across 7 bases. Trimming took 10 bases from V and 11 from J; bases not matched to a gene: 13. The CDR3 runs to 12 residues. Germline loops: CDR1 SNHLY, CDR2 FYNNEI. CDR3 loop: CAIGQDRRNAFF. CDR3 bases: TGTGCCATAGGACAGGACCGCAGGAACGCTTTCTTT. Complete variable domain (other parts from reference TRBV2 and TRBJ1-1): EPEVTQTPSHQVTQMGQEVILRCVPISNHLYFYWYRQILGQKVEFLVSFYNNEISEKSEIFDDQFSVERPDGSNFTLKIRSTKLEDSAMYFCAIGQDRRNAFFGQGTRLTVV.

This clonotype was observed at least ten times. The chain couples TRBV7-2 to TRBJ1-1; D not certain. Germline loops: CDR1 SGHTA, CDR2 FQGNSA. Deletions cut 7 bases from V and 10 bases from J, with 16 bases between. The CDR3 covers 12 residues. For the CDR3, the DNA is TGTGCCAGCACCCAAGGCGGTTCGTCAGCTTTCTTT. This translates into CASTQGGSSAFF. The variable domain in full, completed from reference TRBV7-2 and TRBJ1-1, reads GAGVSQSPSNKVTEKGKDVELRCDPISGHTALYWYRQSLGQGLEFLIYFQGNSAPDKSGLPSDRFSAERTGGSVSTLTIQRTQQEDSAVYLCASTQGGSSAFFGQGTRLTVV.